This is a list of T cell receptor beta chains from one sample in a study of cytomegalovirus exposure and HLA in healthy donors. Libraries were prepared by immunoSEQ multiplex PCR; TCRdb keeps only in-frame clonotypes and omits some of them. The listing contains 45,000 to 60,000 clones. Sequencing was performed on PBMCs. These receptors were collected from a woman aged 35 to 49 in good health and CMV-seronegative. Each CDR3 is given without its conserved first and last residue. The order of the fields is V gene, J gene, CDR3 protein.

v_call: TRBV9; j_call: TRBJ1-6; cdr3_aa: ASSATRDSPLH
v_call: TRBV19; j_call: TRBJ2-3; cdr3_aa: ASNRGNTDTQY
v_call: TRBV7-9; j_call: TRBJ2-5; cdr3_aa: ASRKGPNTETQY
v_call: TRBV6-1; j_call: TRBJ2-5; cdr3_aa: ASSEVGGQETQY
v_call: TRBV5-1; j_call: TRBJ2-3; cdr3_aa: ASSQGDSYSTDTQY
v_call: TRBV19; j_call: TRBJ2-4; cdr3_aa: ASSTPLAGGNIQY
v_call: TRBV30; j_call: TRBJ1-3; cdr3_aa: AWKGQGQGTIY
v_call: TRBV18; j_call: TRBJ2-7; cdr3_aa: ASSPRDRISYEQY
v_call: TRBV5-1; j_call: TRBJ2-5; cdr3_aa: ASSSARDRWGETQY
v_call: TRBV5-1; j_call: TRBJ2-1; cdr3_aa: ASSGGLGTYNEQF
v_call: TRBV9; j_call: TRBJ2-3; cdr3_aa: ASSTESTTDTQY
v_call: TRBV19; j_call: TRBJ1-2; cdr3_aa: ASGDSYT
v_call: TRBV2; j_call: TRBJ1-2; cdr3_aa: ASRERQGDYGYT